This passage covers 26 T cell receptor beta chains from one sample sequenced in a study of cytomegalovirus exposure and HLA in healthy donors. 60 Vbeta and 13 Jbeta primers were used in PCR. The method was immunoSEQ multiplex PCR; TCRdb's version includes in-frame clones alone and lacks a portion of them. The sample has under 200,000 clones, 60% to 80% seen once; the top ten hold more than 12%. What was sequenced was PBMCs. These receptors came from a man over 45 in good health and CMV-seropositive.

V gene TRBV6-1 combines with J gene TRBJ2-2; 8 bases match TRBD1. Germline values: CDR1 MNHNS, CDR2 SASEGT. There are 15 residues in the CDR3. V lost 4 bases and J lost 3; bases outside the gene matches: 4. CDR3 loop: CASSVDREYTGELFF. The CDR3 DNA is TGTGCCAGCAGTGTGGACAGGGAATACACCGGGGAGCTGTTTTTT.

The V call is TRBV11-2, the J call TRBJ2-1; 7 bases match TRBD2. Germline lookup yields CDR1 SGHAT and CDR2 FQNNGV. After removal of 5 bases from V and 4 bases from J, the junction contained 8 bases not matched to a gene. This CDR3 spans 15 amino acids. The CDR3 bases are TGTGCCAGCAGCACCCCGGGGGGACCATACAATGAGCAGTTCTTC. Translated: CASSTPGGPYNEQFF.

The chain employs TRBV5-5 and TRBJ2-1, with a tentative D call TRBD1 (6 bases). Germline assignment: CDR1 SGHKS and CDR2 YYEKEE (reference sequence). The V end was cut by 9 bases, the J end by 0 bases, with 10 bases between. The CDR3 contains 13 residues. CDR3 sequence: CATQGGSYNEQFF. For the CDR3, the DNA is TGTGCCACACAAGGGGGCTCCTACAATGAGCAGTTCTTC.

The V call is TRBV18, the J call TRBJ2-1; tentative D call: TRBD1 (5 bases). The CDR3 loop spans 16 amino acids. Germline V gives CDR1 KGHSH, CDR2 LQKENI. V was trimmed by 3 bases and J by 3 bases, leaving 15 bases between them. CDR3 DNA sequence: TGTGCCAGCTCACCCCGGTCAGGGTCGGGCTACAATGAGCAGTTCTTC. This gives the protein CASSPRSGSGYNEQFF.

The chain links TRBV9 to TRBJ1-1; 10 bases line up with TRBD1. In germline, CDR1 is SGDLS, CDR2 YYNGEE. The J segment lost 8 bases and the V segment lost 0 bases, leaving 4 bases of the junction unmatched. The CDR3 is 14 residues long. As DNA, the CDR3 is TGTGCCAGCAGCGTAGTGTCGACAGGGGGCGAAGCTTTCTTT. Its protein is CASSVVSTGGEAFF.

This clone has more than one count but fewer than ten. The V call is TRBV5-5, the J call TRBJ1-2; TRBD1 is a possible D gene (5 bases). Germline V gene data show CDR1 as SGHKS and CDR2 as YYEKEE (reference sequence). V dropped 5 bases and J dropped 4 bases, with 12 bases sitting between them. The CDR3 consists of 13 residues. The chain's CDR3 is CASSQTEVYGYTF. The CDR3, as DNA: TGTGCCAGCAGTCAGACAGAAGTCTATGGCTACACCTTC. Variable domain in full (rest from reference TRBV5-5 and TRBJ1-2): DAGVTQSPTHLIKTRGQQVTLRCSPISGHKSVSWYQQVLGQGPQFIFQYYEKEERGRGNFPDRFSARQFPNYSSELNVNALLLGDSALYLCASSQTEVYGYTFGSGTRLTVV.

A word on this clone: Other DNA sequences in the sample encode the same CDR3. J is TRBJ1-5 and V is TRBV28, with TRBD1 matching 11 bases. CDR1 is MDHEN and CDR2 is SYDVKM in the germline V gene. This CDR3 is 15 amino acids long. The trim removed 7 bases at V and 7 bases at J, leaving 9 bases unmatched. The CDR3 reads CASISSGQGGQPQHF. The CDR3 bases are TGTGCCAGCATTTCCTCGGGACAGGGGGGGCAGCCCCAGCATTTT.

The gene calls are TRBV2 and TRBJ2-7, with 8 bases that match TRBD2. Germline trimming cut 7 bases from V and 6 bases from J; bases unmatched to any gene: 5. The CDR3 has 12 amino acids. Per germline, CDR1 SNHLY and CDR2 FYNNEI. The CDR3: CASNSGVGEQYV. The CDR3 nucleotides read TGTGCCAGCAATAGCGGGGTGGGCGAGCAGTACGTC.

Only a few counts were recorded for this clone. The chain carries TRBV7-2 and TRBJ2-3; TRBD2 aligns across 12 bases. Germline lookup yields CDR1 SGHTA and CDR2 FQGNSA. The CDR3 spans 16 residues. Losses at the gene ends were 2 bases for V and 2 bases for J; bases not matched to a gene: 2. The CDR3 is CASSLTSGGNTDTQYF. In DNA, the CDR3 is TGTGCCAGCAGCTTAACTAGCGGGGGGAACACAGATACGCAGTATTTT.

The genes are TRBV6-5 and TRBJ2-2; D remains unclear. Trimming cost V 0 bases and J 5 bases, with 7 bases left between them. The CDR3 consists of 14 residues. In germline, CDR1 is MNHEY, CDR2 SVGAGI. The CDR3 loop is CASSYSYRTGELFF. DNA for the CDR3: TGTGCCAGCAGTTACTCGTACAGAACCGGGGAGCTGTTTTTT.

The chain combines TRBV30 with TRBJ1-2; tentative D call: TRBD1 (5 bases). Trimming shortened V by 7 bases and J by 2 bases, and 14 bases separated the two germline ends. Germline assignment: CDR1 GTSNPN and CDR2 SVGIG (reference sequence). The CDR3 is 13 residues long. The CDR3 DNA reads as TGTGCCTTCAGCCTGACAGTGAACTATGGCTACACCTTC. This gives the protein CAFSLTVNYGYTF. The whole variable domain, remainder taken from reference TRBV30 and TRBJ1-2, is SQTIHQWPATLVQPVGSPLSLECTVEGTSNPNLYWYRQAAGRGLQLLFYSVGIGQISSEVPQNLSASRPQDRQFILSSKKLLLSDSGFYLCAFSLTVNYGYTFGSGTRLTVV.

The chain joins TRBV28 to TRBJ2-7; 8 nucleotides align to TRBD1. With V trimmed by 6 bases and J by 4 bases, 8 bases remained unmatched. Germline assignment: CDR1 MDHEN and CDR2 SYDVKM. The CDR3 is 14 residues long. The CDR3 bases are TGTGCCAGCAGCCGAACAGGGGGGTTTTACGAGCAGTACTTC. Protein: CASSRTGGFYEQYF.

The chain employs TRBV7-9 and TRBJ1-2; 8 bases match TRBD1. The CDR3 has 17 amino acids. Per germline, CDR1 SEHNR and CDR2 FQNEAQ (reference sequence). The V gene end was trimmed by 5 bases and the J gene end by 2 bases; junction bases not matched to a gene: 13. The CDR3 bases are TGTGCCAGCAGCGTCCCTCCGGGACAGGTTTTAAACTATGGCTACACCTTC. Its protein product is CASSVPPGQVLNYGYTF.

The CDR3 loop is CASSRTSGEYNEQFF. The CDR3 DNA is TGTGCCAGCAGCCGGACTAGCGGGGAATACAATGAGCAGTTCTTC. The chain joins TRBV5-4 to TRBJ2-1; 12 nucleotides align to TRBD2. This CDR3 is 15 amino acids long. Trimming removed 4 bases from V and 4 bases from J; junction bases left unmatched: 3. Germline V gene lookup returns CDR1 SGHNT and CDR2 YYREEE (reference sequence).

This chain joins TRBV27 and TRBJ2-5, with D tentatively TRBD2 (5 bases). V was clipped by 9 bases and J by 5 bases, with 19 bases between them. Per germline, CDR1 MNHEY and CDR2 SMNVEV (reference sequence). The CDR3 totals 14 residues. The CDR3 region is CASTTLGRMETQYF. The DNA of the CDR3 is TGTGCCAGTACTACGCTGGGGAGAATGGAGACCCAGTACTTC.

J is TRBJ2-5 and V is TRBV7-3, with 9 nucleotides matching TRBD1. CDR1 is SGHTA and CDR2 is FQGTGA in the germline V gene. CDR3 size: 14 residues. V shed 2 bases, J shed 5 bases, and the junction held 3 bases outside the gene matches. The CDR3 sequence: CASSLGTGLETQYF. In DNA, the CDR3 is TGTGCCAGCAGCTTAGGGACAGGGCTGGAGACCCAGTACTTC. The full variable domain, with the rest looked up from reference TRBV7-3 and TRBJ2-5, is GAGVSQTPSNKVTEKGKYVELRCDPISGHTALYWYRQSLGQGPEFLIYFQGTGAADDSGLPNDRFFAVRPEGSVSTLKIQRTERGDSAVYLCASSLGTGLETQYFGPGTRLLVL.

V gene TRBV2 combines with J gene TRBJ2-3; TRBD1 aligns across 9 bases. This CDR3 has 15 residues. Germline CDR1 reads SNHLY; CDR2 reads FYNNEI. V trimming: 3 bases; J trimming: 4 bases; junction bases outside the gene matches: 5. The CDR3 DNA is TGTGCCAGCAGTGATACAGGGGGCTTCGCAGATACGCAGTATTTT. Amino acids: CASSDTGGFADTQYF.

This clone was seen just once. V usage is TRBV5-1 and J usage is TRBJ1-1; a weak D match, TRBD1 (6 bases). The CDR3 loop spans 16 amino acids. From germline, CDR1 is SGHRS and CDR2 YFSETQ. Deletions cut 4 bases from V and 0 bases from J, with 16 bases between. For the CDR3, the DNA is TGCGCCAGCAGCCCCGGACAGTTATTCATGAACACTGAAGCTTTCTTT. It yields the protein CASSPGQLFMNTEAFF.

The chain joins TRBV2 to TRBJ1-2, with D uncertain. V was pared by 4 bases and J by 0 bases, with 15 bases between. The CDR3 is made up of 16 amino acids. Per the germline V gene, CDR1 is SNHLY and CDR2 is FYNNEI. Written as DNA, the CDR3 is TGTGCCAGCAGTGGAGGGTCCTTCCTTCCTAACTATGGCTACACCTTC. This encodes CASSGGSFLPNYGYTF.

The gene calls are TRBV28 and TRBJ1-1; D is undetermined. V was trimmed by 5 bases and J by 0 bases, leaving 13 bases between them. Looked up from germline, CDR1 is MDHEN and CDR2 is SYDVKM. The CDR3 runs to 15 residues. The CDR3 here is CASSILQTMNTEAFF. Written as DNA, the CDR3 is TGTGCCAGCAGTATTCTACAGACCATGAACACTGAAGCTTTCTTT.

The chain recombines TRBV4-2 with TRBJ2-5; maybe TRBD2 (6 bases). Germline V gene sequence: CDR1 LGHNA, CDR2 YNFKEQ. With 1 base removed from V and 4 bases from J, the gap between germline ends came to 22 bases. There are 18 residues in the CDR3. Here the CDR3 reads CASSQGGALSSEGETQYF. In DNA form, the CDR3 reads TGTGCCAGCAGCCAAGGCGGGGCTCTATCCTCCGAGGGAGAGACCCAGTACTTC.

The chain combines TRBV6-1 with TRBJ1-1, with 8 bases that match TRBD1. Germline V lookup: CDR1 MNHNS, CDR2 SASEGT. The CDR3 totals 14 residues. Germline trimming cut 5 bases from V and 1 base from J; bases unmatched to any gene: 3. The CDR3 spells CASSIDRGNTEAFF. The CDR3 region has the DNA TGTGCCAGCAGTATTGACAGGGGGAACACTGAAGCTTTCTTT.

The chain employs TRBV5-1 and TRBJ2-1; tentatively, D is TRBD2 (5 bases). Per germline, CDR1 SGHRS and CDR2 YFSETQ. The CDR3 has 15 residues. The germline V and J ends were trimmed by 0 bases and 2 bases, with 9 bases remaining between them. CDR3 coding DNA: TGCGCCAGCAGCTTGGGGACTGGACCCTACAATGAGCAGTTCTTC. Translating it yields CASSLGTGPYNEQFF.

The table lists this clone with a count of one. CDR3: CASSSRTGLGYGYTF. The CDR3 region has the DNA TGTGCCAGCAGTTCCAGGACAGGTTTGGGCTATGGCTACACCTTC. The rearrangement links TRBV6-5 to TRBJ1-2, with TRBD1 matching over 7 bases. CDR1 and CDR2 from the germline V gene are MNHEY and SVGAGI. V was clipped by 4 bases and J by 4 bases; unmatched bases: 9. The CDR3 contains 15 residues.

The chain uses TRBV6-1 and TRBJ1-5; 9 nucleotides match TRBD1. CDR3 length equals 17 residues. V lost 4 bases, J lost 4 bases, and 11 bases stayed unmatched. Germline-derived CDR1 and CDR2 are MNHNS and SASEGT. CDR3 in amino acids: CASSGILMTGGNQPQHF. Here the CDR3 DNA reads TGTGCCAGCAGTGGTATCCTGATGACAGGGGGTAATCAGCCCCAGCATTTT.

The chain is built from TRBV27 and TRBJ2-3, with D perhaps TRBD2 (6 bases). V was shortened by 3 bases and J by 2 bases, with 12 bases between the two germline ends. CDR1 is MNHEY and CDR2 is SMNVEV in the germline V gene (reference sequence). The CDR3 length is 15 residues. CDR3 sequence reads: CASSFSPGLTDTQYF. The CDR3 nucleotides are TGTGCCAGCAGTTTCTCTCCGGGACTCACAGATACGCAGTATTTT.